This passage covers 28 T cell receptor beta chains from one sample sequenced in a study of blood T cell repertoires in COVID-19. Profiled with immunoSEQ multiplex PCR; TCRdb holds only in-frame clones, not every one. The repertoire has 200,000 or so clones, around 90% of them found once; the top ten carry less than 7.5%. The sequenced sample was peripheral blood. These receptors originate from a man between 60 and 70 years old who had recovered from COVID-19.

The chain recombines TRBV7-9 with TRBJ2-1; 14 bases match TRBD2. CDR3 length equals 17 residues. Trimming removed 0 bases from V and 4 bases from J; junction bases left unmatched: 2. CDR1 SEHNR and CDR2 FQNEAQ come from the germline V gene (reference sequence). CDR3 nucleotides: TGTGCCAGCAGCTTAGCGCGACTAGCGGGAGGGTACAATGAGCAGTTCTTC. This sequence encodes CASSLARLAGGYNEQFF.

V and J are TRBV7-3 and TRBJ2-1; a possible D gene is TRBD1 (6 bases). The V and J ends lost 0 bases and 6 bases respectively, with 18 bases between them. This CDR3 has 17 residues. Germline-derived CDR1 and CDR2 are SGHTA and FQGTGA. The CDR3 protein is CASSLTLAGAAVNEQFF. The CDR3 DNA is TGTGCCAGCAGCTTAACGTTGGCAGGGGCGGCAGTCAATGAGCAGTTCTTC.

V gene TRBV28 combines with J gene TRBJ1-6; D may be TRBD1 (6 bases). The CDR3 has 16 residues. In germline, CDR1 is MDHEN, CDR2 SYDVKM. V gave up 6 bases and J gave up 10 bases, with 22 bases separating them. CDR3 residues: CASRVPRRQARSPLHF. The CDR3 nucleotides are TGTGCCAGCAGAGTTCCGAGGAGACAGGCCCGATCACCCCTCCACTTT.

The chain links TRBV27 to TRBJ1-4; TRBD1 aligns across 8 bases. Germline values: CDR1 MNHEY, CDR2 SMNVEV (reference sequence). V dropped 4 bases and J dropped 0; count of bases not matched to a gene: 7. CDR3 length equals 17 residues. The CDR3 region is CASSSTTGVTTNEKLFF. The DNA for the CDR3 is TGTGCCAGCAGTTCGACGACAGGGGTCACAACTAATGAAAAACTGTTTTTT. The full variable domain, its missing parts supplied by reference TRBV27 and TRBJ1-4, is EAQVTQNPRYLITVTGKKLTVTCSQNMNHEYMSWYRQDPGLGLRQIYYSMNVEVTDKGDVPEGYKVSRKEKRNFPLILESPSPNQTSLYFCASSSTTGVTTNEKLFFGSGTQLSVL.

The chain uses TRBV19 and TRBJ2-5; TRBD1 matches 9 bases. J was trimmed by 4 bases and V by 4 bases; bases with no gene match: 7. Looked up from germline, CDR1 is LNHDA and CDR2 is SQIVND (reference sequence). This CDR3 has 15 residues. CDR3 sequence: CASSTGTGNRETQYF. The CDR3 DNA reads as TGTGCCAGTAGTACCGGGACAGGGAACAGAGAGACCCAGTACTTC.

This rearrangement joins TRBV5-1 to TRBJ2-5, with 11 bases lining up with TRBD1. Germline assignment: CDR1 SGHRS and CDR2 YFSETQ. CDR3 length: 16 amino acids. V lost 4 bases and J lost 4; bases outside the gene matches: 9. CDR3 nucleotide sequence: TGCGCCAGCAGCCGGACAGGGGGCGCTTCGGGAGAGACCCAGTACTTC. Translation gives CASSRTGGASGETQYF.

The chain joins TRBV10-3 to TRBJ1-3, with 7 bases fitting TRBD1. The CDR3 has 15 amino acids. Losses at the gene ends were 6 bases for V and 4 bases for J; bases not matched to a gene: 9. Germline V gene lookup returns CDR1 ENHRY and CDR2 SYGVKD. The CDR3 loop reads CAIREQGSSGNTIYF. Here the CDR3 DNA reads TGTGCCATCAGGGAACAGGGGTCGTCGGGAAACACCATATATTTT.

This sequence joins TRBV28 and TRBJ2-7; D gene ambiguous. Trimming left V 5 bases short and J 3 bases short, with 8 bases between. The CDR3 length is 12 residues. Germline CDR1 reads MDHEN; CDR2 reads SYDVKM. The CDR3 sequence is CASSIQDYEQYF. CDR3 in DNA: TGTGCCAGCAGTATCCAGGACTACGAGCAGTACTTC.

The chain couples TRBV6-2 or TRBV6-3 to TRBJ2-7; 8 positions agree with TRBD2. CDR1 is MNHEY and CDR2 is SVGEGT in the germline V gene. CDR3 size: 15 residues. The V gene end was trimmed by 6 bases and the J gene end by 2 bases; junction bases not matched to a gene: 9. The CDR3 DNA reads TGTGCCAGCAGCTCTGGGACTAGGGTGCCCTACGAGCAGTACTTC. Translation gives CASSSGTRVPYEQYF.

The CDR3 sequence is CASSTKRLAGVNEQFF. In DNA, the CDR3 is TGTGCCAGCAGCACCAAGCGACTAGCGGGAGTCAATGAGCAGTTCTTC. This sequence joins TRBV7-2 and TRBJ2-1, with TRBD2 matching 12 bases. The CDR3 has 16 residues. Germline V lookup: CDR1 SGHTA, CDR2 FQGNSA. The junction had 8 bases not matched to a gene; V was cut back by 5 bases and J by 6 bases.

The chain joins TRBV5-1 to TRBJ2-5; D perhaps matches TRBD2 (5 bases). Germline lookup yields CDR1 SGHRS and CDR2 YFSETQ. The length of the CDR3 is 15 residues. Deletions cut 4 bases from V and 4 bases from J, with 17 bases between. The CDR3 DNA reads TGCGCCAGCAGCCTACCCATAATAGGGAGAGAGACCCAGTACTTC. Translating gives CASSLPIIGRETQYF.

This chain uses TRBV2 with TRBJ2-1; perhaps TRBD2 as D (6 bases). CDR1 SNHLY and CDR2 FYNNEI come from the germline V gene. This CDR3 contains 12 residues. Trimming cost V 4 bases and J 15 bases, with 16 bases left between them. CDR3 sequence (DNA): TGTGCCAGCAGTGTCGGGACTCCTAGACCGTTCTTC. It encodes CASSVGTPRPFF.

V and J are TRBV15 and TRBJ2-1; TRBD1 is a possible D gene (6 bases). The CDR3 runs to 16 residues. Per germline, CDR1 LNHNV and CDR2 YYDKDF (reference sequence). V gave up 1 base and J gave up 7 bases, with 17 bases separating them. Here the CDR3 reads CATSRARTQGQNEQFF. In DNA, the CDR3 is TGTGCCACCAGCAGAGCACGGACTCAGGGGCAGAATGAGCAGTTCTTC.

Details on this clone: The same CDR3 also results from other DNA sequences found in this sample. The chain recombines TRBV7-9 with TRBJ2-2, with 7 bases that match TRBD2. The germline V gene has CDR1 SEHNR and CDR2 FQNEAQ (reference sequence). This CDR3 is 15 amino acids long. V was pared by 5 bases and J by 0 bases, with 3 bases of the junction left unmatched. As DNA, the CDR3 is TGTGCCAGCAGCCTAGGACTAGCGAACACCGGGGAGCTGTTTTTT. Translation: CASSLGLANTGELFF.

The chain combines TRBV29-1 with TRBJ2-3, with 11 bases matching TRBD2. V gave up 4 bases and J gave up 2 bases; unmatched junction bases: 5. From germline, CDR1 is SQVTM and CDR2 ANQGSEA. CDR3 length: 15 amino acids. The CDR3 nucleotides read TGCAGCGTTGCGTCTAGCGGGAGGACCACAGATACGCAGTATTTT. Translating gives CSVASSGRTTDTQYF.

The V and J genes are TRBV24-1 and TRBJ2-5; 9 positions match TRBD1. The CDR3 totals 13 residues. Trimming cost V 5 bases and J 5 bases; bases outside gene matches: 2. Germline V lookup: CDR1 KGHDR, CDR2 SFDVKD. The CDR3: CATSGQGVETQYF. The CDR3 nucleotides read TGTGCCACCAGTGGACAGGGGGTTGAGACCCAGTACTTC.

This clone was seen a handful of times. The V and J genes are TRBV7-8 and TRBJ2-5; D unresolved. V was cut by 0 bases and J by 1 base, with 9 bases left in between. Germline values: CDR1 SGHVS, CDR2 FQNEAQ. The CDR3 is 15 amino acids. CDR3 nucleotide sequence: TGTGCCAGCAGCTTAGCGGGCCTATTCCAAGAGACCCAGTACTTC. This translates into CASSLAGLFQETQYF. The entire variable domain, with the rest obtained from reference TRBV7-8 and TRBJ2-5, is as follows: GAGVSQSPRYKVAKRGQDVALRCDPISGHVSLFWYQQALGQGPEFLTYFQNEAQLDKSGLPSDRFFAERPEGSVSTLKIQRTQQEDSAVYLCASSLAGLFQETQYFGPGTRLLVL.

In this sample, this clone turned up once. The chain links TRBV10-3 to TRBJ2-5; a weak D match, TRBD2 (5 bases). The CDR3 length is 13 residues. Trimming took off 3 bases at V and 4 bases at J, with 9 bases between the two ends. Germline V lookup: CDR1 ENHRY, CDR2 SYGVKD. This chain's CDR3 is CAISDPGIETQYF. The CDR3 DNA sequence: TGTGCCATCAGTGATCCGGGGATAGAGACCCAGTACTTC.

V usage is TRBV7-9 and J usage is TRBJ2-7, with D perhaps TRBD2 (5 bases). CDR3 length equals 17 residues. The germline V and J ends were trimmed by 1 base and 4 bases, with 20 bases remaining between them. Germline loops: CDR1 SEHNR, CDR2 FQNEAQ (reference sequence). CDR3 residues: CASSLGTGKASWYEQYF. Written as DNA, the CDR3 is TGTGCCAGCAGCTTAGGAACGGGCAAGGCTAGCTGGTACGAGCAGTACTTC.

This chain joins TRBV5-1 and TRBJ2-7, with 7 bases that match TRBD2. The CDR3 extends over 15 amino acids. The germline gives CDR1 SGHRS, CDR2 YFSETQ. J gave up 4 bases and V 4 bases, and 11 bases lay outside the gene matches. The CDR3 DNA follows: TGCGCCAGCAGCCCTGGGGAGGGAAGTAGGTACGAGCAGTACTTC. Translation gives CASSPGEGSRYEQYF.

V is TRBV6-4 and J is TRBJ1-2; the match to TRBD1 covers 8 bases. The germline gives CDR1 MRHNA, CDR2 SNTAGT. V was clipped by 4 bases and J by 7 bases; unmatched bases: 5. This CDR3 spans 13 amino acids. The CDR3 bases are TGTGCCAGCAGTGCACAGGGGGGTGGTGGCTACACCTTC. This gives the protein CASSAQGGGGYTF.

The rearrangement uses TRBV9 and TRBJ2-1, with 12 bases fitting TRBD2. Trimming at V came to 4 bases and at J to 0 bases, leaving 14 bases not matched to a gene. CDR3 length equals 20 residues. Per the germline V gene, CDR1 is SGDLS and CDR2 is YYNGEE. The CDR3 sequence is CASSQTSGRIGGSSYNEQFF. CDR3 sequence (DNA): TGTGCCAGCAGCCAAACTAGCGGGAGGATAGGAGGTAGCTCCTACAATGAGCAGTTCTTC.

The chain joins TRBV28 to TRBJ2-7; a weak D match, TRBD1 (6 bases). The CDR3 spans 13 residues. The V end lost 7 bases, the J end lost 1 base, and 11 bases lay between the germline ends. CDR1 and CDR2 from the germline V gene are MDHEN and SYDVKM. The CDR3 coding sequence is TGTGCCAGCAACACGGACAGATCCTACGAGCAGTACTTC. Protein: CASNTDRSYEQYF.

CDR3 amino acids: CASSRRTGISYTF. The DNA of the CDR3 is TGTGCCAGCAGCAGACGGACAGGTATCTCGTACACCTTC. The chain carries TRBV3-1 (or the pseudogene TRBV3-2) and TRBJ1-2; TRBD1 agrees at 7 bases. Germline CDR1 LGHDT, CDR2 YNNKEL (reference sequence). The CDR3 is 13 residues long. Trimming removed 5 bases from V and 11 bases from J; junction bases left unmatched: 11.

The rearrangement joins TRBV27 to TRBJ1-4, with D perhaps TRBD1 (5 bases). The CDR3 is 15 amino acids. CDR1 is MNHEY, CDR2 SMNVEV, per germline (reference sequence). With 3 bases removed from V and 7 bases from J, the gap between germline ends came to 15 bases. CDR3 nucleotide sequence: TGTGCCAGCAGTTTTACGGGTACCGGGGGTGAAAAACTGTTTTTT. It is translated as CASSFTGTGGEKLFF.

J is TRBJ1-6 and V is TRBV19, with D unresolved. Per germline, CDR1 LNHDA and CDR2 SQIVND (reference sequence). V lost 0 bases to trimming and J lost 12 bases, with 18 bases between them. The CDR3 contains 16 residues. CDR3 protein: CASSIEVQRRYLPLHF. CDR3 bases: TGTGCCAGTAGTATAGAGGTACAGCGGAGATATCTACCCCTCCACTTT. The full variable domain, rest sourced from reference TRBV19 and TRBJ1-6, is DGGITQSPKYLFRKEGQNVTLSCEQNLNHDAMYWYRQDPGQGLRLIYYSQIVNDFQKGDIAEGYSVSREKKESFPLTVTSAQKNPTAFYLCASSIEVQRRYLPLHFGNGTRLTVT.

The V gene is TRBV5-8, the J gene TRBJ2-1, with TRBD2 matching 12 bases. V was pared by 4 bases and J by 4 bases, with 6 bases of the junction left unmatched. The CDR3 extends over 16 amino acids. CDR1 SGHTS and CDR2 YDEGEE come from the germline V gene. The CDR3 sequence is CASSPGTSGLYNEQFF. The CDR3 DNA is TGTGCCAGCAGCCCTGGGACTAGCGGGCTTTACAATGAGCAGTTCTTC.

DNA for the CDR3: TGTGCCAGCACCTCCGGGATGTGGCAGGCCATCTATGGCTACACCTTC. It translates to CASTSGMWQAIYGYTF. J is TRBJ1-2 and V is TRBV19; D not resolved. The V and J ends lost 9 bases and 4 bases respectively, with 24 bases between them. Per germline, CDR1 LNHDA and CDR2 SQIVND (reference sequence). This CDR3 comprises 16 residues.